This entry describes one T cell receptor beta chain. Its antigen remains unknown. The data belong to a study of T cells in localized non-small cell lung cancer. Germline CDR1 reads MDHEN; CDR2 reads SYDVKM. This CDR3 contains 15 residues. Trimming left V 6 bases short and J 6 bases short, with 17 bases between. Broader study findings: In uninvolved adjacent lung, T cell clonality reached its highest value, exceeding tumor. Detection in adjacent lung was observed for a median 57 of the top 100 tumor clones.

Generated by immunoSEQ multiplex PCR, the TCRdb table keeps only in-frame clones and is missing some. This table holds 29,000 or so clones, 85% to 90% found once. The source was peripheral blood, collected before any cancer treatment. J is TRBJ1-4 and V is TRBV28; the D gene is possibly TRBD1 (5 bases). The clonotype comes from a female donor at least 60 years old with stage III squamous cell lung carcinoma. Here the CDR3 reads CASSQRGVPYEKLFF. CDR3 nucleotides: TGTGCCAGCAGCCAACGGGGGGTCCCATATGAAAAACTGTTTTTT.